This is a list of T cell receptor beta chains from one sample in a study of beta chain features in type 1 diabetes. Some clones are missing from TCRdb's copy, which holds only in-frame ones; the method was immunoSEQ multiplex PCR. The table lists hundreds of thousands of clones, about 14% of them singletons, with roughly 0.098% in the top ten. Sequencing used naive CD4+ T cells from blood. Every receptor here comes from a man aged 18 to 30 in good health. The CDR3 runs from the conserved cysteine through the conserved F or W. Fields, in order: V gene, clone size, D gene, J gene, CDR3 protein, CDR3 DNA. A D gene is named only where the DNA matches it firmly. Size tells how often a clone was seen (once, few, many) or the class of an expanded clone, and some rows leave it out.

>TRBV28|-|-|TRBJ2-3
CASSPGPLVGTQYF
TGTGCCAGCAGTCCGGGCCCTCTAGTCGGTACGCAGTATTTT
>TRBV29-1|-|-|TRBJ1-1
CSVEARLVTEAFF
TGCAGCGTTGAAGCGAGATTGGTCACTGAAGCTTTCTTT
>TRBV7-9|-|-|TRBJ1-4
CASSLVGGIGEKLFF
TGTGCCAGCAGCTTAGTTGGGGGAATTGGCGAAAAACTGTTTTTT
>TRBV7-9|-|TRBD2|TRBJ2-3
CASSLALAESTDTQYF
TGTGCCAGCAGCTTAGCGCTAGCGGAGAGCACAGATACGCAGTATTTT
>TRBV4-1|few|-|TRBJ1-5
CASSWSGLSNQPQHF
TGCGCCAGCAGCTGGTCAGGGCTGAGCAATCAGCCCCAGCATTTT
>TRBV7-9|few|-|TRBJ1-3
CASSFGYSGNTIYF
TGTGCCAGCAGCTTCGGATACTCTGGAAACACCATATATTTT
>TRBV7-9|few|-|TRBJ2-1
CASSSLGLTYNEQFF
TGTGCCAGCAGCTCCCTAGGGTTAACCTACAATGAGCAGTTCTTC
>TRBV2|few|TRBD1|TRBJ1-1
CASSSTGLKGEAFF
TGTGCCAGCAGCTCGACAGGGTTAAAGGGCGAAGCTTTCTTT
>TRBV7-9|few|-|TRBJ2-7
CASSVYRVKEQYF
TGTGCCAGCAGCGTTTACAGGGTGAAAGAGCAGTACTTC
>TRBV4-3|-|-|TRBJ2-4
CASSQEILGDGSKNIQYF
TGCGCCAGCAGCCAGGAAATCCTAGGGGATGGGTCCAAAAACATTCAGTACTTC
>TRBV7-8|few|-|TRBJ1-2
CASRPSRGAYGYTF
TGTGCCAGCAGGCCCTCTCGGGGGGCGTATGGCTACACCTTC
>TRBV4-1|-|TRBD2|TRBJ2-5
CASSLAGGSGETQYF
TGCGCCAGCAGCCTAGCGGGAGGGTCCGGCGAGACCCAGTACTTC
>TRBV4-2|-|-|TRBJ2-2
CASSLLGLGPGTGELFF
TGTGCCAGCAGCCTTCTAGGCTTGGGACCGGGCACCGGGGAGCTGTTTTTT
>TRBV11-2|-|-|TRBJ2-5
CASSLVAGKETQYF
TGTGCCAGCAGCTTGGTGGCAGGGAAGGAGACCCAGTACTTC
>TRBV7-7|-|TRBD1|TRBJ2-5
CASSPGTGGAETQYF
TGTGCCAGCAGCCCGGGGACAGGGGGCGCGGAGACCCAGTACTTC
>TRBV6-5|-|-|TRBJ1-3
CASSMVSGNTIYF
TGTGCCAGCAGCATGGTATCTGGAAACACCATATATTTT
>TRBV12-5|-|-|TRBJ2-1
CASGETILNEQFF
TGTGCTAGTGGTGAAACAATCCTCAATGAGCAGTTCTTC
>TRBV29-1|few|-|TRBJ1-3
CSTSQGQGGNTIYF
TGCAGCACCTCCCAGGGGCAAGGAGGAAACACCATATATTTT
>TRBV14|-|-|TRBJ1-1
CASSQGRPTLNTEAFF
TGTGCCAGCAGCCAAGGTCGGCCCACCCTGAACACTGAAGCTTTCTTT
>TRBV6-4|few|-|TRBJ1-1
CASRRRGRGAFF
TGTGCCAGCAGGAGGAGAGGCCGGGGAGCTTTCTTT
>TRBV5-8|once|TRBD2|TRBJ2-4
CASSFPKAGGENIQYF
TGTGCCAGCAGCTTCCCCAAAGCGGGGGGAGAAAACATTCAGTACTTC
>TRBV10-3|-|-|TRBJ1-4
CAIRRGGNEKLFF
TGTGCCATCAGGCGGGGGGGTAATGAAAAACTGTTTTTT
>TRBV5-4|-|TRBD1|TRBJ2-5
CASSTGTGGKETQYF
TGTGCCAGCAGCACAGGGACAGGGGGTAAGGAGACCCAGTACTTC
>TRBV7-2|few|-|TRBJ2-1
CASSQVYVSNEQFF
TGCGCCAGCAGCCAAGTTTACGTGAGCAATGAGCAGTTCTTC
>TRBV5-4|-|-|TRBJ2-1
CASSLESHYYSRQFF
TGTGCCAGCAGCTTGGAATCACATTACTACTCCCGGCAGTTCTTC
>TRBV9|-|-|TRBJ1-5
CASSVGVYSNQPQHF
TGTGCCAGCAGCGTAGGGGTTTATAGCAATCAGCCCCAGCATTTT
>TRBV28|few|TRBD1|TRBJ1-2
CASIGRGGNYGYTF
TGTGCCAGCATTGGCAGGGGGGGTAACTATGGCTACACCTTC
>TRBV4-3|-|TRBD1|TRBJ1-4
CASSQDVRPGQLNEKLFF
TGCGCCAGCAGCCAAGATGTTCGACCGGGACAGCTTAATGAAAAACTGTTTTTT
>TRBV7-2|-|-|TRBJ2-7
CASSPSYEQYF
TGTGCCAGCAGCCCCAGTTACGAGCAGTACTTC
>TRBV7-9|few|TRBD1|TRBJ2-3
CASSLSGQGTDTQYF
TGTGCCAGCAGCTTAAGTGGACAGGGGACAGATACGCAGTATTTT
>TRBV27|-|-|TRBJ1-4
CASREASTTNEKLFF
TGTGCCAGCAGGGAAGCATCCACAACTAATGAAAAACTGTTTTTT
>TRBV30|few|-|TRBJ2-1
CAWSKREEQFF
TGTGCCTGGAGTAAGAGGGAGGAACAGTTCTTC
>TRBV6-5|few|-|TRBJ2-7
CASSYSPLGEQYF
TGTGCCAGCAGTTACTCCCCATTGGGAGAGCAGTACTTC
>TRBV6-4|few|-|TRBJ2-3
CASSVRGTDTQYF
TGTGCCAGCAGTGTGCGGGGCACAGATACGCAGTATTTT
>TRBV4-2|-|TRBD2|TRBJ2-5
CASSRLGTSGRVGQETQYF
TGTGCCAGCAGCCGCTTAGGGACTAGCGGGAGGGTCGGGCAAGAGACCCAGTACTTC
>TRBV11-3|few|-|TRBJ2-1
CASSDVSYNEQFF
TGTGCCAGCAGCGACGTATCCTACAATGAGCAGTTCTTC
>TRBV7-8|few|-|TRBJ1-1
CASSLEFTEAFF
TGTGCCAGCAGCTTAGAGTTCACTGAAGCTTTCTTT
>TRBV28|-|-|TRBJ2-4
CASSFGQLDIQYF
TGTGCCAGCAGTTTCGGGCAGTTAGACATTCAGTACTTC
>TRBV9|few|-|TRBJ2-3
CASSVLAGTGTDTQYF
TGTGCCAGCAGCGTCCTGGCGGGGACGGGCACAGATACGCAGTATTTT
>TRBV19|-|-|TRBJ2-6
CASSAGSGANVLTF
TGTGCCAGTAGTGCCGGGTCTGGGGCCAACGTCCTGACTTTC
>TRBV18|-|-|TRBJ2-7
CASSPGRDYEQYF
TGTGCCAGCTCACCGGGCAGGGACTACGAGCAGTACTTC
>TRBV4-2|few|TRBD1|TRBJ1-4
CASSQTGQGSEKLFF
TGTGCCAGCAGCCAAACGGGACAGGGTTCCGAAAAACTGTTTTTT
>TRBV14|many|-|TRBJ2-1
CASSQVAGRYNEQFF
TGTGCCAGCAGCCAAGTGGCGGGGCGTTACAATGAGCAGTTCTTC
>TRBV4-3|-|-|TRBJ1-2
CASSQTPVGDYGYTF
TGCGCCAGCAGCCAAACCCCCGTGGGGGACTATGGCTACACCTTC
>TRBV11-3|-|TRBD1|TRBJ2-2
CASSSGQPTGELFF
TGTGCCAGCAGCTCGGGACAGCCGACCGGGGAGCTGTTTTTT
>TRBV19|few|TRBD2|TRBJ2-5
CASSRSGGPQETQYF
TGTGCCAGTAGCAGGAGCGGGGGGCCACAAGAGACCCAGTACTTC
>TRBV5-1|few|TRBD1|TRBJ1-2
CASSANRGGYTF
TGCGCCAGCAGCGCAAACAGGGGTGGCTACACCTTC
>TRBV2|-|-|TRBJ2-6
CASKYQGSAGANVLTF
TGTGCCAGCAAATATCAGGGGAGCGCTGGGGCCAACGTCCTGACTTTC
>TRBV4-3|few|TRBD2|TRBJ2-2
CASSPLAVGNTGELFF
TGCGCCAGCAGCCCCCTAGCGGTGGGAAACACCGGGGAGCTGTTTTTT
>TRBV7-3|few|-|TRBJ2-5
CASSPSSGETQYF
TGTGCCAGCAGCCCAAGTTCGGGGGAGACCCAGTACTTC
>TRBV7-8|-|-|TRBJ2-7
CASSLRWESSYEQYF
TGTGCCAGCAGCTTACGGTGGGAGAGCTCCTACGAGCAGTACTTC
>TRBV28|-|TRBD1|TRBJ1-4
CASRQGGHEKLFF
TGTGCCAGTCGACAGGGTGGCCATGAAAAACTGTTTTTT
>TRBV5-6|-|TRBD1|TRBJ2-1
CASSWRPGQGVLHEQFF
TGTGCCAGCAGCTGGAGGCCGGGACAGGGAGTACTGCATGAGCAGTTCTTC
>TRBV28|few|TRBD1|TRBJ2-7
CASSSPGQSYEQYF
TGTGCCAGCAGTTCTCCGGGACAGTCCTACGAGCAGTACTTC